The 17 T cell receptor beta chains below were found in one sample sequenced in a study of identical twins (dated by TCRdb to about 2016). Receptor amplification or capture employed 5' RACE. The instrument given in TCRdb is Illumina HiSeq 2000. TCRdb reprocessed the public reads (quality trimming at Q25 with fastp, clone calling with MiXCR) and kept in-frame beta chains. One record per CDR3 amino acid sequence lists the most common genes and DNA. The sample table lists 700,000 or so distinct CDR3 sequences, about 20% of them with a count of one. The top ten clonotypes cover over 4% of the sample. These data also featured in a second study, about T cells expressing NK-cell markers.

The sequencing input was PBMCs. These receptors all stem from a woman under 30 in good health.

The V gene is TRBV5-4, the J gene TRBJ2-1; D may be TRBD2 (6 bases). Trimming took 0 bases from V and 5 from J, leaving 9 bases between them. The CDR3 covers 14 residues. Per germline, CDR1 SGHNT and CDR2 YYREEE (reference sequence). CDR3 protein: CASSLDSGHNEQFF. CDR3 sequence (DNA): TGTGCCAGCAGCTTGGACAGCGGGCACAATGAGCAGTTCTTC.

J is TRBJ2-5 and V is TRBV7-9; 9 bases are a match to TRBD1. This CDR3 spans 15 amino acids. CDR1 and CDR2 (germline): SEHNR, FQNEAQ (reference sequence). The V segment lost 5 bases and the J segment 4 bases; nucleotides outside the gene matches: 8. In DNA, the CDR3 is TGTGCCAGCAGCGCGGGACAGGGTGACGGAGAGACCCAGTACTTC. Translated, it gives CASSAGQGDGETQYF.

V gene TRBV20-1 combines with J gene TRBJ2-1, with D maybe TRBD1 (5 bases). This CDR3 contains 14 residues. The V gene lost 5 bases and the J gene lost 6 bases, with 17 bases spanning the gap. The germline CDR1 and CDR2 sequences are DFQATT and SNEGSKA (reference sequence). CDR3 residues: CSARTTAGINEQFF. The CDR3 DNA sequence: TGCAGTGCTCGGACAACGGCTGGGATCAATGAGCAGTTCTTC.

The table lists this clonotype with a few counts. The V gene is TRBV5-1, the J gene TRBJ2-3; a weak D match, TRBD1 (6 bases). There are 14 residues in the CDR3. The germline V and J ends were trimmed by 4 bases and 2 bases, with 11 bases remaining between them. Germline CDR1 and CDR2: SGHRS and YFSETQ. The CDR3, as DNA: TGCGCCAGCAGCAATGGACAGCTCACAGATACGCAGTATTTT. This codes for CASSNGQLTDTQYF.

The chain carries TRBV9 and TRBJ1-1; no definite D call. Looked up from germline, CDR1 is SGDLS and CDR2 is YYNGEE. With 0 bases removed from V and 0 bases from J, the gap between germline ends came to 9 bases. This CDR3 is built from 15 residues. The CDR3 here is CASSVGGGLNTEAFF. DNA for the CDR3: TGTGCCAGCAGCGTAGGGGGAGGCTTGAACACTGAAGCTTTCTTT.

This clonotype has ten or more counts. The chain has TRBV5-6 and TRBJ2-7; weak D call: TRBD1 (7 bases). The V end lost 4 bases, the J end lost 3 bases, and 11 bases lay between the germline ends. The CDR3 runs to 13 residues. Germline V gene sequence: CDR1 SGHDT, CDR2 YYEEEE. The CDR3 here is CASSAGQYYEQYF. The CDR3 bases are TGTGCCAGCAGCGCGGGACAGTACTACGAGCAGTACTTC.

This clonotype was counted only a few times. The chain links TRBV20-1 to TRBJ1-5; D gene uncertain. In germline, CDR1 is DFQATT, CDR2 SNEGSKA (reference sequence). V lost 6 bases, J lost 1 base, and 10 bases lay in between. The CDR3 covers 13 residues. The CDR3 sequence is CSASTKSNQPQHF. CDR3 nucleotide sequence: TGCAGTGCAAGTACCAAGAGCAATCAGCCCCAGCATTTT.

In this sample, this clonotype turned up a few times. The chain combines TRBV11-2 with TRBJ2-7; TRBD1 matches at 8 bases. Trimming removed 2 bases from V and 3 bases from J; junction bases left unmatched: 6. Germline values: CDR1 SGHAT, CDR2 FQNNGV. CDR3 length equals 15 residues. The CDR3 nucleotides read TGTGCCAGCAGCTTAAGGGTGACAGGGGACTACGAGCAGTACTTC. Protein sequence: CASSLRVTGDYEQYF.

The sample holds a few counts of this clonotype. This chain joins TRBV7-8 and TRBJ1-2, with D maybe TRBD1 (6 bases). Per germline, CDR1 SGHVS and CDR2 FQNEAQ. This CDR3 contains 14 residues. V lost 3 bases to trimming and J lost 5 bases, with 13 bases between them. CDR3 in amino acids: CASSLNRARYGYTF. DNA of the CDR3: TGTGCCAGCAGCTTGAACAGGGCTCGGTATGGCTACACCTTC.

The chain employs TRBV21-1 and TRBJ2-2; TRBD1 is the table's D call and was not checked against the DNA. TRBV21-1 is flagged as a pseudogene. The CDR3 has 16 residues. The DNA of the CDR3 is TGTGCCAGCAAACCGGGTGACACCTCGAACACCGGGGAGCTGTTTTTT. Translating it yields CASKPGDTSNTGELFF.

This sequence joins TRBV4-2 and TRBJ2-7; 8 bases map to TRBD2. Germline values: CDR1 LGHNA, CDR2 YNFKEQ. With 4 bases clipped from V and 5 bases from J, the junction kept 4 bases outside the gene matches. This CDR3 has 13 residues. CDR3 amino acids: CASSLLLADEQYF. The CDR3 coding sequence is TGTGCCAGCAGCCTACTACTAGCGGACGAGCAGTACTTC.

This clonotype was seen only a few times. The chain recombines TRBV25-1 with TRBJ1-6, with D possibly TRBD1 on 6 matching bases. The CDR3 has 13 amino acids. V lost 5 bases to trimming and J lost 10 bases, with 12 bases between them. Germline V lookup: CDR1 MGHDK, CDR2 SYGVNS. The CDR3 loop reads CASSPGVVSPLHF. CDR3 in DNA: TGTGCCAGCAGTCCAGGGGTGGTCTCACCCCTCCACTTT.

V usage is TRBV7-9 and J usage is TRBJ2-1; D unresolved. CDR3 length: 12 amino acids. The V gene lost 5 bases and the J gene lost 6 bases, with 8 bases spanning the gap. CDR1 SEHNR and CDR2 FQNEAQ come from the germline V gene (reference sequence). The CDR3 region is CASSHGFNEQFF. DNA for the CDR3: TGTGCCAGCAGCCACGGATTCAATGAGCAGTTCTTC.

The chain joins TRBV4-2 to TRBJ2-2; TRBD2 aligns across 7 bases. Germline lookup yields CDR1 LGHNA and CDR2 YNFKEQ. The V gene end was trimmed by 1 base and the J gene end by 5 bases; junction bases not matched to a gene: 4. The CDR3 runs to 15 residues. DNA for the CDR3: TGTGCCAGCAGCCAAGCTGACGGGGGGACCGGGGAGCTGTTTTTT. Amino acid sequence: CASSQADGGTGELFF.

This clonotype was observed a few times. This chain uses TRBV7-6 with TRBJ2-1; possibly TRBD1 for D (5 bases). CDR1 and CDR2 from the germline V gene are SGHVS and FNYEAQ. The CDR3 is 15 amino acids. V dropped 5 bases and J dropped 7 bases, with 18 bases sitting between them. DNA of the CDR3: TGTGCCAGCAGCCGGACAATCGGACCGACAAATGAGCAGTTCTTC. Translated: CASSRTIGPTNEQFF.

This clonotype was detected a few times. The gene calls are TRBV12-3 or TRBV12-4 and TRBJ2-7, with no clear D. V was pared by 5 bases and J by 3 bases, with 14 bases between. The CDR3 consists of 14 residues. Here the CDR3 reads CASSPPTEDYEQYF. In DNA, the CDR3 is TGTGCCAGCAGTCCCCCCACCGAAGACTACGAGCAGTACTTC.

This clonotype was observed a few times. The chain couples TRBV5-1 to TRBJ2-3, with TRBD2 matching over 13 bases. CDR1 is SGHRS, CDR2 YFSETQ, per germline. J gave up 1 base and V 3 bases, and 5 bases lay outside the gene matches. The CDR3 sequence is 17 residues long. As DNA, the CDR3 is TGCGCCAGCAGCTCGCCCACTAGCGGGGGGGGCACAGATACGCAGTATTTT. This gives the protein CASSSPTSGGGTDTQYF.